The following is a T cell receptor beta chain sequence with its context. As yet, its antigen is unknown. Several immunoSEQ plates received, in even portions, the genomic DNA of each subset. Sequenced by immunoSEQ multiplex PCR; TCRdb stores in-frame clones only, minus some. This sample yields 2,500,000 or so clones, of which approximately 93% are seen a single time; about 0.34% belongs to the top ten. The sample is drawn from a study of shared clonotypes between healthy human individuals. Study context: For every donor, three CD4 naive, three CD4 memory, two CD8 naive and one CD8 memory plates were used. Findings and limits, study-wide: Clonotypes that were shared across a handful of donors made up roughly 5% of naive CD4 clonotypes.

The CDR3 totals 16 residues. Germline V gene sequence: CDR1 SGDLS, CDR2 YYNGEE. V dropped 0 bases and J dropped 0 bases, with 10 bases sitting between them. The study separated CD4+ cells into CD45RA+ naive and CD45RA-negative memory subsets. Sequenced sample: naive CD4+ T cells from PBMCs. Subset noted: CD45RA+ positively selected. The chain has TRBV9 and TRBJ1-3; D uncertain. This TCR was recovered from a young man in good health. Some clones in this sample may be carry-over from other donors' samples. The CDR3 spells CASSVGGSFSGNTIYF. CDR3 sequence (DNA): TGTGCCAGCAGCGTAGGAGGAAGTTTCTCTGGAAACACCATATATTTT.